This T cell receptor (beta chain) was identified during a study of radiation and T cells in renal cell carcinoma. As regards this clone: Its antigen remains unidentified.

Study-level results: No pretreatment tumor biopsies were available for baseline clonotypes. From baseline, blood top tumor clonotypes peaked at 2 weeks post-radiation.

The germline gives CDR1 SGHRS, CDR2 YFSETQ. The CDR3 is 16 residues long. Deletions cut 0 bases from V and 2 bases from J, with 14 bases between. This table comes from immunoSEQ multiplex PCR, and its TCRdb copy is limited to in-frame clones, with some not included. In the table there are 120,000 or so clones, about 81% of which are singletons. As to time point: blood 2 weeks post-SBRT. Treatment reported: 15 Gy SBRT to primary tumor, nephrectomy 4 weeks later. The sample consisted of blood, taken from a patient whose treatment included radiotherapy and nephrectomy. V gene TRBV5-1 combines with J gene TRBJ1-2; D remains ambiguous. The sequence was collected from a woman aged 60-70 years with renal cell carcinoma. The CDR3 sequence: CASSLGTGGGNYGYTF. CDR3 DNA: TGCGCCAGCAGCTTGGGCACCGGAGGCGGGAACTATGGCTACACCTTC.